This paragraph reports one TCR beta chain. This sample was taken from a study of long-term antiretroviral therapy in people with HIV. V gave up 7 bases and J gave up 3 bases; unmatched junction bases: 4. This CDR3 has 14 residues. The germline CDR1 and CDR2 sequences are MDHEN and SYDVKM. Survey-level immunoSEQ v3.0 assays were run. Repertoires were generated with immunoSEQ multiplex PCR, while TCRdb's copy carries only in-frame clones and drops some. The data show over 35,000 clones, about 95% seen once. The receptor was isolated from a man younger than 40 with HIV. V is TRBV28 and J is TRBJ2-4; 9 nucleotides align to TRBD2. The sample in question was unsorted PBMCs, obtained roughly 9.5 years after starting antiretroviral therapy. The chain's CDR3 is CASTSGVNKNIQYF. The CDR3 nucleotides read TGTGCCAGCACTAGCGGGGTCAACAAAAACATTCAGTACTTC. Variable domain in full (rest from reference TRBV28 and TRBJ2-4): DVKVTQSSRYLVKRTGEKVFLECVQDMDHENMFWYRQDPGLGLRLIYFSYDVKMKEKGDIPEGYSVSREKKERFSLILESASTNQTSMYLCASTSGVNKNIQYFGAGTRLSVL.